This TCR beta chain originates from a study of spatial heterogeneity in lung cancer. Study-wide context: There were, on average, more than 9.5 raw-read appearances for each unique TCR and UMI combination.

Time point given: sample taken at primary tumor resection. The donor population consisted of 72 patients with untreated, early-stage non-small cell lung cancer. Whole RNA was taken from tumor, nontumor lung or frozen PBMC; it was then sequenced unsorted. Findings and caveats of the study: Detection of ubiquitous tumor TCRs in blood was higher at resection than follow-up.

From the 5' RACE reads, TCRdb called clonotypes with MiXCR, one entry per CDR3 protein. The sample lists about 48,000 distinct CDR3 sequences, approximately 5% occurring once. This clonotype was seen many times. What it binds is unknown. The sequenced sample was PBMCs, obtained at surgery. The TCR sequence derives from a male donor with early-stage non-small cell lung cancer.

The CDR3 nucleotides read TGTGCCAGCAGCTTAGAGGGTGTGGTGGGGGCCGGGTCTCAGCCCCAGCATTTT. It translates to CASSLEGVVGAGSQPQHF. The genes are TRBV7-2 and TRBJ1-5; D is perhaps TRBD1 (6 bases). CDR3 length: 18 amino acids. Germline CDR1 reads SGHTA; CDR2 reads FQGNSA. V lost 1 base to trimming and J lost 6 bases, with 22 bases between them.